One TCR beta chain is described in this entry. This clone was counted a single time. No antigen is known for it. No base quality values were provided; no much bigger clone lies one nucleotide off. The data originate from a study of control samples from healthy donors and cancer patients (dated by TCRdb to the early 2020s). Library prep was done by the immunoSEQ multiplex PCR assay. This is the immuneACCESS table as TCRdb keeps it, with only in-frame sequences that have V and J called. A part of the clones is gone; compared with another copy, unresolved V genes explain less than half, and the rest is unexplained. The sample table contains around 51,000 clones; only one count was recorded for about four fifths of them. The ten biggest clones cover around 10% of the sample. The CDR1 and CDR2 encoded by the germline V gene are ENHRY and SYGVKD. From its cysteine to its phenylalanine, the CDR3 spans 13 amino acids. Only the CDR3 region is kept as DNA, spanning 39 bases read in frame from base 1. V sheds 7 bases and J sheds 7 bases, leaving 13 bases between their ends.

The V gene is TRBV10-3 and the J gene is TRBJ2-2; the D element might be TRBD1 or TRBD2, as each aligns at 5 bases. The receptor's source is a man between 65 and 80 years old in good health. Input material: blood. The CDR3 region has the sequence CAITGQANGELFF. The sequence in DNA is TGTGCCATCACGGGGCAGGCCAACGGGGAGCTGTTTTTT.